This T cell receptor (beta chain) comes out of a study of vaccination effects on CD4 cells after COVID-19. Across the study: At 16 days and one week before vaccination, a couple of convalescent patients gave samples. Study-wide points: Vaccine- and infection-induced clones showed marked clonal contraction late following vaccination. Few convalescent patients were included, and no early post-infection timepoints were sampled.

Details on this clone: Its target is not known.

Germline V gene lookup returns CDR1 LNHDA and CDR2 SQIVND (reference sequence). The V end lost 5 bases, the J end lost 3 bases, and 11 bases lay between the germline ends. The CDR3 extends over 13 amino acids. Scientists isolated CD4+ T cells after an approximately 10-day culture period ended. A PCR test confirmed that the person had SARS-CoV-2 infection between March and December 2020. Assay used: immunoSEQ multiplex PCR; TCRdb lists only in-frame clones, some missing. The sample contains around 50,000 clones, 60% to 85% of which appear only once. V gene TRBV19 combines with J gene TRBJ2-7; possibly TRBD1 or TRBD2 for D (5 bases each). Sequenced here: CD4+ T cells from PBMCs cultured without peptide, sampled before COVID-19 vaccination. The sequence derives from a human donor who had a prior SARS-CoV-2 infection. The CDR3 nucleotides are TGTGCCAGTAGTCCCGGGACCTACTACGAGCAGTACTTC. Its translation: CASSPGTYYEQYF.